Described below is a single T cell receptor beta chain sequence and its context. Its antigen is not known. These data are taken from a study of shared clonotypes between healthy human individuals. The wider study: Per-donor plates numbered three CD4 naive, three CD4 memory, two CD8 naive and one CD8 memory. Study findings and constraints: It was observed that 5% to 6.5% of naive CD4 clonotypes were shared across several donors.

V shed 3 bases and J shed 0 bases, with 7 bases lying between them. The CDR3 is 14 amino acids. Germline CDR1 reads MDHEN; CDR2 reads SYDVKM. Naive CD8 populations comprised CD45RO-negative cells positively selected for CCR7, excluding terminally differentiated effector memory CD45RA+ cells. In the authors' workflow: ImmunoSEQ yielded junction-only sequences lacking quality scores, so filtering differed. Using immunoSEQ multiplex PCR, the repertoire was profiled, and TCRdb retains in-frame clones only, with some absent. Clonal size and the V and J genes are those of that table, whereas D and trimming came from the DNA. The profile covers some 2.1 million clones, with roughly 95% appearing a single time and less than 2% taken by the ten largest.

The chain couples TRBV28 to TRBJ2-3; D gene ambiguous. The sequencing sample was made of naive CD8+ T cells from PBMCs. This sequence originates from a man aged 18 to 30 in good health. Some clones in this sample may be carry-over from other donors' samples. The DNA for the CDR3 is TGTGCCAGCAGTTTCTCGACCAGCACAGATACGCAGTATTTT. Translation gives CASSFSTSTDTQYF.